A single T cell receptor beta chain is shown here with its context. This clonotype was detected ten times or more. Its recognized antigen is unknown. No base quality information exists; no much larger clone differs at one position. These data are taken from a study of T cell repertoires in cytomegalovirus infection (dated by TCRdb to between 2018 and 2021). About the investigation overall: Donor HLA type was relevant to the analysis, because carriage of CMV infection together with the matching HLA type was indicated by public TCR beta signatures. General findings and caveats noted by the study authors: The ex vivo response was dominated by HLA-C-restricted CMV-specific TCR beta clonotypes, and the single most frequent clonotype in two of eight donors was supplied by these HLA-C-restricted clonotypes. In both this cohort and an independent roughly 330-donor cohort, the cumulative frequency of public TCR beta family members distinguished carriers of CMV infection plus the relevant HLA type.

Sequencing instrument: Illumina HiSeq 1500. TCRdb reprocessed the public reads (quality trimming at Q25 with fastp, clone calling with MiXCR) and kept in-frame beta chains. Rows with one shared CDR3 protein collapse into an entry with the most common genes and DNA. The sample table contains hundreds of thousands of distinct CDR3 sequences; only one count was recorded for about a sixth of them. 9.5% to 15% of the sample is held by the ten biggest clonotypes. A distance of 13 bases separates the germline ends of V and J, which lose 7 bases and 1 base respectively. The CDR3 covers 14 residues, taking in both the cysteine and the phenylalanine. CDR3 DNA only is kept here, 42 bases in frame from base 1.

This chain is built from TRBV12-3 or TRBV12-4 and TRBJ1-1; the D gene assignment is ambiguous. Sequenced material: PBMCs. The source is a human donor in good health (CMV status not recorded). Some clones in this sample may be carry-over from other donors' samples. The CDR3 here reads CASTKAAANTEAFF. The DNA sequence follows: TGTGCCAGCACCAAGGCAGCAGCGAACACTGAAGCTTTCTTT.